The source of this T cell receptor (beta chain) is a study of blood T cells in healthy people across ages. With a J-beta primer mix and a sample-barcoded 5' primer, a second PCR ran about 7 to 12 cycles. Every sample produced at least 2.5 million CDR3-containing paired-end reads. TCRdb re-analysed the 5' RACE reads in MiXCR, keeping a single row per CDR3 protein. The sample has 750,000 to 950,000 distinct CDR3 sequences, about 53% seen once; the top ten hold approximately 40%. Concerning this clonotype itself: What it binds is unknown.

The V and J ends lost 4 bases and 6 bases, in that order; junction bases with no gene match: 7. The CDR3 length is 14 residues. Germline lookup yields CDR1 MNHEY and CDR2 SMNVEV (reference sequence). Study outcomes and limitations: Relative to aged donors, long-lived donors carried more naive CD4+ cells and displayed higher diversity. Age showed a roughly linear inverse relationship with TCR beta diversity per million T cells.

The sequence came from an older man in good health. The chain has TRBV27 and TRBJ1-2, with 8 bases that match TRBD1. Sequenced input: blood. CDR3 DNA sequence: TGTGCCAGCAGTTCCAACCAGGGGGCTAATGGCTACACCTTC. This encodes CASSSNQGANGYTF.